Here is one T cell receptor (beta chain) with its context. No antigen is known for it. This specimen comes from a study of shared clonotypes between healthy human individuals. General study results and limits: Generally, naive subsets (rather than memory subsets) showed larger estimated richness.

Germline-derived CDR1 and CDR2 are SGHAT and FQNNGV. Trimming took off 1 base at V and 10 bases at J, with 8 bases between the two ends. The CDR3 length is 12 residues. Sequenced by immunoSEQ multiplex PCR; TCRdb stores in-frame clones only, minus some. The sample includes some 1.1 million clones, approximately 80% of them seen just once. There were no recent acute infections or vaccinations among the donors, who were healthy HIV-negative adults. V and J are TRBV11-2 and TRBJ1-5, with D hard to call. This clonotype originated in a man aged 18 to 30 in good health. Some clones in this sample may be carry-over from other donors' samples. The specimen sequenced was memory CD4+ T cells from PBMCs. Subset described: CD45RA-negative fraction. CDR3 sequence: CASSLVSGPQHF. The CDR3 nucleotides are TGTGCCAGCAGCTTAGTGTCGGGACCCCAGCATTTT.